Below, one T cell receptor (beta chain) is given with its context. These data are taken from a study of cytomegalovirus exposure and HLA in healthy donors. Amplification used 60 Vbeta primers and 13 Jbeta primers. Repertoires were generated with immunoSEQ multiplex PCR, while TCRdb's copy carries only in-frame clones and drops some. The sample has around 31,000 clones, 87% seen once. Germline CDR1 reads MNHEY; CDR2 reads SVGAGI. Losses at the gene ends were 2 bases for V and 3 bases for J; bases not matched to a gene: 6. The CDR3 contains 15 residues. The sequence came from a boy aged 5 to 17 in good health and CMV-seronegative. What was sequenced was PBMCs. The chain is built from TRBV6-5 and TRBJ1-2; 7 bases map to TRBD1. DNA of the CDR3: TGTGCCAGCAGTTACGACAGGGCGACCTACTATGGCTACACCTTC. This codes for CASSYDRATYYGYTF.